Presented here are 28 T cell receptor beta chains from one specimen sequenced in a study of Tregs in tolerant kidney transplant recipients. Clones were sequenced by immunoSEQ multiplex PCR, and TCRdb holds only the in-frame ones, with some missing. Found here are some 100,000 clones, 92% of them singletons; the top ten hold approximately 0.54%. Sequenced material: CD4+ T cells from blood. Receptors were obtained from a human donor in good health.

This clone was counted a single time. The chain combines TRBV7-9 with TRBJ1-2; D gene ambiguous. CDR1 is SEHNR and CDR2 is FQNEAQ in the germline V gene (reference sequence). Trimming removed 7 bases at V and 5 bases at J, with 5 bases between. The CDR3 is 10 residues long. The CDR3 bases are TGTGCCAGCACCATTTATGGCTACACCTTC. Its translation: CASTIYGYTF.

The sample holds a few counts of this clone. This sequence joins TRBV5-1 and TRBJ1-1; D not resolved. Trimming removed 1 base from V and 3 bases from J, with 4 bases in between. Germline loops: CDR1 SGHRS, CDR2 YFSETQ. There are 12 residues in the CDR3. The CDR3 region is CASSLLDTEAFF. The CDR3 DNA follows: TGCGCCAGCAGCTTGCTGGACACTGAAGCTTTCTTT. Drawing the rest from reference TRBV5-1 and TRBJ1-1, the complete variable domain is KAGVTQTPRYLIKTRGQQVTLSCSPISGHRSVSWYQQTPGQGLQFLFEYFSETQRNKGNFPGRFSGRQFSNSRSEMNVSTLELGDSALYLCASSLLDTEAFFGQGTRLTVV.

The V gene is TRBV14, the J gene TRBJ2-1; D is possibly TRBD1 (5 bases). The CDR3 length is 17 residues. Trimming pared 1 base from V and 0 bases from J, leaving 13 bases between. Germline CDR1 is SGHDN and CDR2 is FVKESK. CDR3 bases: TGTGCCAGCAGCCAAGCAGGGATTTCGAGCTCCTACAATGAGCAGTTCTTC. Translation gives CASSQAGISSSYNEQFF.

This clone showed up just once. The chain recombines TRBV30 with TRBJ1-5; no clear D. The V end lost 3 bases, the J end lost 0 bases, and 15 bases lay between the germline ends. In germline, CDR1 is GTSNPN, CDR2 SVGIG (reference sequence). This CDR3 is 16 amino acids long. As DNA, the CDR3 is TGTGCCTGGAGGCCCGGTGGAGGTTCTAGCAATCAGCCCCAGCATTTT. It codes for CAWRPGGGSSNQPQHF. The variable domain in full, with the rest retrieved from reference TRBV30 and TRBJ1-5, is SQTIHQWPATLVQPVGSPLSLECTVEGTSNPNLYWYRQAAGRGLQLLFYSVGIGQISSEVPQNLSASRPQDRQFILSSKKLLLSDSGFYLCAWRPGGGSSNQPQHFGDGTRLSIL.

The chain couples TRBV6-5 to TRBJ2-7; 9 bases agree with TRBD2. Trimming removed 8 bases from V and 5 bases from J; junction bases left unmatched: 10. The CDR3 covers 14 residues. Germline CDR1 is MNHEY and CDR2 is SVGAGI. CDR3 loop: CASRTSGRFHEQYF. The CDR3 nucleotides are TGTGCCAGCCGTACAAGCGGGAGGTTCCACGAGCAGTACTTC.

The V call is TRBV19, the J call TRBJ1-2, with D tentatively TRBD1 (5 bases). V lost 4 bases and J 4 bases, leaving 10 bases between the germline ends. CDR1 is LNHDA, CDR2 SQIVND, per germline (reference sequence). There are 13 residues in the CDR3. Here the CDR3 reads CASSRRGGYGYTF. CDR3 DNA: TGTGCCAGTAGTAGAAGGGGCGGCTATGGCTACACCTTC.

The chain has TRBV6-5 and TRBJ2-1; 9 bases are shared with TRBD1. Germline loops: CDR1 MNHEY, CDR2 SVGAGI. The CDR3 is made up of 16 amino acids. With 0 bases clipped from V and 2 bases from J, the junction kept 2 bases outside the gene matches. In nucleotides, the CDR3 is TGTGCCAGCAGTTACTCCGGGACAGGGACCTACAATGAGCAGTTCTTC. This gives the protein CASSYSGTGTYNEQFF.

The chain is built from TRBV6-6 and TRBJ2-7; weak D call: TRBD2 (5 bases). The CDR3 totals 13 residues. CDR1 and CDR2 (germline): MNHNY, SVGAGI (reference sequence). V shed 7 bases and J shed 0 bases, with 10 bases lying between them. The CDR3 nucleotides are TGTGCCAGCACCTTACGGGGCTCCTACGAGCAGTACTTC. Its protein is CASTLRGSYEQYF.

The DNA of the CDR3 is TGTGCCAGTAGTAGCCAACGGACAGGGGGTTGGCAGCCCCAGCATTTT. Its protein product is CASSSQRTGGWQPQHF. The V call is TRBV19, the J call TRBJ1-5; 10 positions match TRBD1. J lost 7 bases, V lost 4 bases, and 10 bases had no gene match. This CDR3 contains 16 residues. Germline V gene data show CDR1 as LNHDA and CDR2 as SQIVND (reference sequence).

The CDR3 reads CASSLSGGPETQYF. The CDR3 nucleotides read TGTGCCAGCAGCTTATCGGGGGGGCCGGAGACCCAGTACTTC. This chain links TRBV7-3 with TRBJ2-5; 8 bases fit TRBD2. The junction had 4 bases not matched to a gene; V was cut back by 2 bases and J by 5 bases. CDR1 and CDR2 (germline): SGHTA, FQGTGA. CDR3 length equals 14 residues.

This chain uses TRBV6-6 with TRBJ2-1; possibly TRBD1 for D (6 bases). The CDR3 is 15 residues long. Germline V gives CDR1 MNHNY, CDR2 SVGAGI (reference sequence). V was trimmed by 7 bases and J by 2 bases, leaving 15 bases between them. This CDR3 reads CASTYQRQAYNEQFF. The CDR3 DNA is TGTGCCAGCACCTACCAGAGACAGGCCTACAATGAGCAGTTCTTC.

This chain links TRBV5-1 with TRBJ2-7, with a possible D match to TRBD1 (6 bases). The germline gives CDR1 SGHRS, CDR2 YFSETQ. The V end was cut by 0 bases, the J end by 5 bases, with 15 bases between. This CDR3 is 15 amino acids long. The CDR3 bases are TGCGCCAGCAGCTTGGCTTGGCAGGGGAAGGACGAGCAGTACTTC. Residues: CASSLAWQGKDEQYF.

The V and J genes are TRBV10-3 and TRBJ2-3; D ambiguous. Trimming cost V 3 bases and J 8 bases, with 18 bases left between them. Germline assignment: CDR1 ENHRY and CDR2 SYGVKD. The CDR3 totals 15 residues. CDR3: CAISDISDSPGTQYF. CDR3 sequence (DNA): TGTGCCATCAGTGATATAAGTGATTCTCCCGGTACGCAGTATTTT.

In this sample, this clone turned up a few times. This CDR3 is CASSLAGAGGEKLFF. The DNA for the CDR3 is TGTGCCAGCAGCTTAGCGGGGGCAGGTGGTGAAAAACTGTTTTTT. J is TRBJ1-4 and V is TRBV7-6, with D possibly TRBD1 on 6 matching bases. Per germline, CDR1 SGHVS and CDR2 FNYEAQ. This CDR3 is built from 15 residues. The ends were cut back, 0 bases at V and 7 bases at J, with 12 bases in the middle.

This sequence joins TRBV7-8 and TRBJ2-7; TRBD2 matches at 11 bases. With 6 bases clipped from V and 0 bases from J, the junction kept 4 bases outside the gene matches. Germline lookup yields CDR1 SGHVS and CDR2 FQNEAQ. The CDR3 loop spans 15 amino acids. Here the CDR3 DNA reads TGTGCCAGCAGTAAACTAGCGGGGGTCTCCTACGAGCAGTACTTC. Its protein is CASSKLAGVSYEQYF.

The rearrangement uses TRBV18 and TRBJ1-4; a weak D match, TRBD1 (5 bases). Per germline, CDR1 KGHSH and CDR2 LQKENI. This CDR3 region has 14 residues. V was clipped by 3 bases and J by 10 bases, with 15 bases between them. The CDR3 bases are TGTGCCAGCTCACCCTCCCGGGACTTCGGAAAACTGTTTTTT. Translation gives CASSPSRDFGKLFF.

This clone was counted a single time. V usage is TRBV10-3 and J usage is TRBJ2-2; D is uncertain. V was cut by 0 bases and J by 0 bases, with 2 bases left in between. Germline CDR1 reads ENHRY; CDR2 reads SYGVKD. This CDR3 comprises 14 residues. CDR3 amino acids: CAISESANTGELFF. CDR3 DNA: TGTGCCATCAGTGAGTCAGCGAACACCGGGGAGCTGTTTTTT.

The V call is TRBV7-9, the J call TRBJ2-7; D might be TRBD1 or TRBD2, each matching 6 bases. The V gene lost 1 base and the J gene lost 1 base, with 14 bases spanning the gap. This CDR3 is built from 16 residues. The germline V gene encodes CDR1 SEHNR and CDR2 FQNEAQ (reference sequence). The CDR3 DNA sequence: TGTGCCAGCAGCTTAGTAATCGTAGGGGGGTCCTACGAGCAGTACTTC. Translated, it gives CASSLVIVGGSYEQYF.

CDR3 in amino acids: CASSFRTGSNSPLHF. CDR3 DNA sequence: TGTGCCAGCAGTTTTAGGACAGGGTCAAATTCACCCCTCCACTTT. This chain links TRBV6-6 with TRBJ1-6, with 8 bases lining up with TRBD1. Germline CDR1 MNHNY, CDR2 SVGAGI (reference sequence). Trimming at V came to 4 bases and at J to 7 bases, leaving 6 bases not matched to a gene. The length of the CDR3 is 15 residues.

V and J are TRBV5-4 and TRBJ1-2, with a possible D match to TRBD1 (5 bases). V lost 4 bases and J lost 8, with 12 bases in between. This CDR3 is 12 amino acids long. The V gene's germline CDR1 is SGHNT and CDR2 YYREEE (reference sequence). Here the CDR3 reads CASSHTGAGYTF. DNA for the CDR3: TGTGCCAGCAGCCATACAGGAGCCGGCTACACCTTC.

Written as DNA, the CDR3 is TGTGCCAGCAGGGGAACCACCCGGGACAGGGAAAACACTGAAGCTTTCTTT. Amino acid sequence: CASRGTTRDRENTEAFF. The chain recombines TRBV21-1 with TRBJ1-1; the table's D call TRBD1 went unverified against the DNA. TRBV21-1 is a known pseudogene. The length of the CDR3 is 17 residues.

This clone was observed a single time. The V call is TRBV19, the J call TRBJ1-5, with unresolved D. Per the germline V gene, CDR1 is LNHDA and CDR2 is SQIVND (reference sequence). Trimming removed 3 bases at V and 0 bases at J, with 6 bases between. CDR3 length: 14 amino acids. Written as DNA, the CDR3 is TGTGCCAGTAGTATGCGGAGTAGCAATCAGCCCCAGCATTTT. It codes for CASSMRSSNQPQHF.

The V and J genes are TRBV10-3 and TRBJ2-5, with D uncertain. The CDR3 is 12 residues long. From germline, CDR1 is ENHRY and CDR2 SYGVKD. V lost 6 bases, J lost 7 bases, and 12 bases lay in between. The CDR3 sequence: CAISSKKGTQYF. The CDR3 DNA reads TGTGCCATCAGCTCGAAGAAGGGGACCCAGTACTTC.

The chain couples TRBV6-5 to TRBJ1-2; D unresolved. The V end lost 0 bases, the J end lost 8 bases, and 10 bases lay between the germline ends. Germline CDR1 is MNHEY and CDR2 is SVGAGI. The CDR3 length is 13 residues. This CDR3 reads CASSYSRAMGYTF. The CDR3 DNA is TGTGCCAGCAGTTACTCTCGGGCTATGGGCTACACCTTC.

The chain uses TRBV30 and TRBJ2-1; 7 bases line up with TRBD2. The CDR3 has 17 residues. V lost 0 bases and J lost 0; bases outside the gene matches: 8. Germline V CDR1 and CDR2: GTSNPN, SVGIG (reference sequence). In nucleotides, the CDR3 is TGTGCCTGGAGTGTAAGGCTAGCGGAAGGCTCCTACAATGAGCAGTTCTTC. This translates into CAWSVRLAEGSYNEQFF.

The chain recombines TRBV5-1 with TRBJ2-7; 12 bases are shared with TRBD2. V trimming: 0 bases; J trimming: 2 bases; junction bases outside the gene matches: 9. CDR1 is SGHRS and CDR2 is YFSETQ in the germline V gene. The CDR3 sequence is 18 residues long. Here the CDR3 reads CASSLATSGSPLPYEQYF. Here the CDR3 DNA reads TGCGCCAGCAGCTTGGCGACTAGCGGGAGTCCCTTGCCCTACGAGCAGTACTTC.

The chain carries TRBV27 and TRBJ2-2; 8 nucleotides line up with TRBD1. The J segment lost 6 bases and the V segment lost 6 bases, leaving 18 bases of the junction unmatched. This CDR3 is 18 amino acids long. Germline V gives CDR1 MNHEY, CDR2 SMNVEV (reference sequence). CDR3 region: CASRSHGQGSLLAGELFF. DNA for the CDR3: TGTGCCAGCAGGTCCCACGGACAGGGCAGCCTTCTCGCCGGGGAGCTGTTTTTT.

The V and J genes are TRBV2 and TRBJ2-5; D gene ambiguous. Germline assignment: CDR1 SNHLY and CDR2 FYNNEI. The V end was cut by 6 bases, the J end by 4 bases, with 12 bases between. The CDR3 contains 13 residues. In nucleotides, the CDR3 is TGTGCCAGCAGAAGGAGAGAGAGAGAGACCCAGTACTTC. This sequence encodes CASRRRERETQYF. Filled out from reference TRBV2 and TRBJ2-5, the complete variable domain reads EPEVTQTPSHQVTQMGQEVILRCVPISNHLYFYWYRQILGQKVEFLVSFYNNEISEKSEIFDDQFSVERPDGSNFTLKIRSTKLEDSAMYFCASRRRERETQYFGPGTRLLVL.